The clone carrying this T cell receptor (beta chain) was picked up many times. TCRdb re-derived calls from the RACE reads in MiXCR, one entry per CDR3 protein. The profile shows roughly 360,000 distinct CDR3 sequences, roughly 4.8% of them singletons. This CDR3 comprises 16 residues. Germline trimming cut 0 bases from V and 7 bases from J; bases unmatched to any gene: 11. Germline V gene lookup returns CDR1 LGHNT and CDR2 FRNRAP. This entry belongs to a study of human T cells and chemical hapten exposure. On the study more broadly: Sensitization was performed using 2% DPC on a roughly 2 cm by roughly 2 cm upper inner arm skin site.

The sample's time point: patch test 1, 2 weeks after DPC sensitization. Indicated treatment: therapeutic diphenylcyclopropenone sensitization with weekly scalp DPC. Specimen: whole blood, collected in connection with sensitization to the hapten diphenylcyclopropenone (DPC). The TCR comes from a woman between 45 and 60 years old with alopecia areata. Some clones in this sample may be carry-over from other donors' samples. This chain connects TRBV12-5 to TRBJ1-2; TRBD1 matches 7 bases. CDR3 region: CASGLVNPTGLSGYTF. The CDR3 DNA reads TGTGCTAGTGGTTTGGTAAACCCGACAGGGCTTTCTGGCTACACCTTC.